Each of the 30 T cell receptor beta chains below was sequenced from the same sample in a study of cytomegalovirus exposure and HLA in healthy donors. In the PCR, 60 Vbeta and 13 Jbeta primers were used. Libraries were prepared by immunoSEQ multiplex PCR; TCRdb keeps only in-frame clonotypes and omits some of them. The sample lists 90,000 or so clones; over 60% were seen once. Sequencing was done on a sample of PBMCs. Every receptor here comes from a female donor in good health and CMV-seronegative.

CDR3: CASSSGLEGNEQFF. CDR3 nucleotides: TGCGCCAGCAGCTCTGGACTAGAAGGCAATGAGCAGTTCTTC. The chain combines TRBV5-1 with TRBJ2-1; TRBD2 aligns across 7 bases. Germline CDR1 and CDR2: SGHRS and YFSETQ. The CDR3 loop spans 14 amino acids. The ends lost 3 bases at V and 6 bases at J; junction bases unmatched: 6.

This chain connects TRBV28 to TRBJ1-5; 8 bases are a match to TRBD1. The germline CDR1 and CDR2 sequences are MDHEN and SYDVKM. The CDR3 consists of 15 residues. V was pared by 6 bases and J by 6 bases, with 10 bases of the junction left unmatched. The CDR3 here is CASRPSTGDSQPQHF. The CDR3 nucleotides read TGTGCCAGCAGACCCTCGACAGGGGATAGTCAGCCCCAGCATTTT.

This rearrangement joins TRBV30 to TRBJ1-2; no clear D. Trimming took 0 bases from V and 1 from J, leaving 9 bases between them. The V gene's germline CDR1 is GTSNPN and CDR2 SVGIG (reference sequence). This CDR3 comprises 14 residues. This CDR3 reads CAWSVRRSNYGYTF. CDR3 coding DNA: TGTGCCTGGAGTGTACGTCGGAGTAACTATGGCTACACCTTC.

The chain has TRBV5-1 and TRBJ2-5, with 12 positions matching TRBD2. Unmatched junction bases numbered 21, after V lost 4 bases and J lost 5 bases. This CDR3 has 20 residues. Looked up from germline, CDR1 is SGHRS and CDR2 is YFSETQ. The CDR3 DNA is TGCGCCAGCAGCCCACACACAGGGGATCTGACTAGCGGGAGTGTGGAGACCCAGTACTTC. Its protein is CASSPHTGDLTSGSVETQYF.

The rearrangement links TRBV7-2 to TRBJ2-2, with a tentative D call TRBD1 (6 bases). Germline V gene lookup returns CDR1 SGHTA and CDR2 FQGNSA. Trimming shortened V by 0 bases and J by 5 bases, and 10 bases separated the two germline ends. This CDR3 is built from 15 residues. CDR3 sequence: CASSLAVQGTGELFF. CDR3 DNA: TGTGCCAGCAGCTTAGCAGTCCAGGGGACCGGGGAGCTGTTTTTT.

This chain uses TRBV27 with TRBJ2-7; 8 nucleotides agree with TRBD1. Looked up from germline, CDR1 is MNHEY and CDR2 is SMNVEV (reference sequence). The CDR3 has 13 amino acids. V dropped 3 bases and J dropped 3; count of bases not matched to a gene: 1. This chain's CDR3 is CASSFDRGYEQYF. CDR3 DNA sequence: TGTGCCAGCAGTTTTGACAGGGGCTACGAGCAGTACTTC.

The rearrangement uses TRBV7-9 and TRBJ2-2, with a tentative D call TRBD2 (6 bases). CDR3 size: 13 residues. V lost 7 bases to trimming and J lost 2 bases, with 8 bases between them. CDR1 and CDR2 from the germline V gene are SEHNR and FQNEAQ (reference sequence). The CDR3 sequence: CASNGLNTGELFF. Written as DNA, the CDR3 is TGTGCCAGCAACGGACTAAACACCGGGGAGCTGTTTTTT.

The rearrangement uses TRBV19 and TRBJ1-1; D is unresolved. Trimming cost V 3 bases and J 0 bases, with 11 bases left between them. The CDR3 covers 15 residues. Germline CDR1 LNHDA, CDR2 SQIVND (reference sequence). This CDR3 reads CASSIFGELNTEAFF. In nucleotides, the CDR3 is TGTGCCAGTAGTATTTTCGGGGAGCTGAACACTGAAGCTTTCTTT.

V usage is TRBV18 and J usage is TRBJ2-7; D ambiguous. This CDR3 contains 13 residues. Germline CDR1 KGHSH, CDR2 LQKENI. Trimming left V 3 bases short and J 5 bases short, with 11 bases between. CDR3 sequence: CASSPLGQNEQYF. The CDR3 region has the DNA TGTGCCAGCTCACCGTTGGGCCAGAACGAGCAGTACTTC. The whole variable domain, filled in from reference TRBV18 and TRBJ2-7, reads NAGVMQNPRHLVRRRGQEARLRCSPMKGHSHVYWYRQLPEEGLKFMVYLQKENIIDESGMPKERFSAEFPKEGPSILRIQQVVRGDSAAYFCASSPLGQNEQYFGPGTRLTVT.

The J gene is TRBJ1-1, the V gene TRBV2; no clear D. Germline CDR1 SNHLY, CDR2 FYNNEI. The length of the CDR3 is 14 residues. The germline V and J ends were trimmed by 7 bases and 0 bases, with 12 bases remaining between them. The CDR3 region has the DNA TGTGCCAGCACCGATACAGTTATGAACACTGAAGCTTTCTTT. Translating gives CASTDTVMNTEAFF. The complete variable domain, with remaining parts taken from reference TRBV2 and TRBJ1-1, reads EPEVTQTPSHQVTQMGQEVILRCVPISNHLYFYWYRQILGQKVEFLVSFYNNEISEKSEIFDDQFSVERPDGSNFTLKIRSTKLEDSAMYFCASTDTVMNTEAFFGQGTRLTVV.

The V gene is TRBV5-1, the J gene TRBJ1-2, with D possibly TRBD1 on 5 matching bases. Germline values: CDR1 SGHRS, CDR2 YFSETQ. This CDR3 is 16 amino acids long. Trimming stripped 4 bases from V and 3 bases from J, with 19 bases between. This chain's CDR3 is CASSLGRGLTDYGYTF. DNA for the CDR3: TGCGCCAGCAGCCTCGGGAGGGGCCTCACGGACTATGGCTACACCTTC.

J is TRBJ1-2 and V is TRBV7-6; D might be TRBD1 (6 bases). From germline, CDR1 is SGHVS and CDR2 FNYEAQ. Trimming pared 2 bases from V and 8 bases from J, leaving 12 bases between. The CDR3 runs 13 residues. The CDR3 here is CASSLWGGAGYTF. Here the CDR3 DNA reads TGTGCCAGCAGCTTATGGGGGGGCGCCGGCTACACCTTC.

This clone has just one count. The gene calls are TRBV5-7 and TRBJ2-7; TRBD2 might be the D (6 bases). TRBV5-7 has ORF status, its function being uncertain. The CDR3 sequence is 17 residues long. Trimming took off 1 base at V and 3 bases at J, with 20 bases between the two ends. The CDR3 protein is CASSLQIAVPPSYEQYF. CDR3 nucleotides: TGTGCCAGCAGCTTGCAGATAGCGGTCCCCCCCAGCTACGAGCAGTACTTC.

This clone was found a few times. J is TRBJ2-5 and V is TRBV7-9, with 12 nucleotides matching TRBD2. Trimming at V came to 5 bases and at J to 5 bases, leaving 3 bases not matched to a gene. This CDR3 region has 14 residues. Looked up from germline, CDR1 is SEHNR and CDR2 is FQNEAQ (reference sequence). CDR3 DNA sequence: TGTGCCAGCAGCGCTAGCGGGAGGGATGAGACCCAGTACTTC. It codes for CASSASGRDETQYF.

The chain's CDR3 is CASSATGDGYTF. CDR3 nucleotides: TGCGCCAGCAGCGCAACAGGGGATGGCTACACCTTC. The chain employs TRBV5-1 and TRBJ1-2; 7 nucleotides align to TRBD1. The germline V gene has CDR1 SGHRS and CDR2 YFSETQ. V was clipped by 4 bases and J by 6 bases; unmatched bases: 3. The CDR3 runs to 12 residues.

The gene calls are TRBV5-6 and TRBJ1-6, with TRBD1 identical over 7 bases. The V gene end was trimmed by 0 bases and the J gene end by 7 bases; junction bases not matched to a gene: 4. The CDR3 is made up of 15 amino acids. CDR1 is SGHDT and CDR2 is YYEEEE in the germline V gene. DNA for the CDR3: TGTGCCAGCAGCTTGGGGAGACAGGGAAATTCACCCCTCCACTTT. Translating gives CASSLGRQGNSPLHF.

This chain links TRBV30 with TRBJ2-5; 14 bases map to TRBD2. The germline CDR1 and CDR2 sequences are GTSNPN and SVGIG (reference sequence). CDR3 length: 15 amino acids. Unmatched junction bases numbered 7, after V lost 5 bases and J lost 5 bases. CDR3 in amino acids: CAWGTSGGLSETQYF. CDR3 nucleotides: TGTGCCTGGGGGACTAGCGGGGGCCTCTCGGAGACCCAGTACTTC.

The rearrangement links TRBV6-6 to TRBJ2-7, with D hard to call. Between the trimmed V and J ends, which lost 5 bases and 7 bases, there was a span of 9 bases. The CDR3 consists of 11 residues. Germline V gives CDR1 MNHNY, CDR2 SVGAGI (reference sequence). This CDR3 is CASSQVEEQYF. CDR3 coding DNA: TGTGCCAGCAGTCAAGTCGAGGAGCAGTACTTC.

The J gene is TRBJ2-5, the V gene TRBV30; 13 nucleotides align to TRBD2. The end of the DNA aligns better with TRBJ2-7, so the J call may be wrong. The CDR3 runs to 15 residues. Germline assignment: CDR1 GTSNPN and CDR2 SVGIG (reference sequence). CDR3 loop: CAWTPGLAGPYEQYF. In DNA form, the CDR3 reads TGTGCCTGGACCCCGGGACTAGCGGGACCCTACGAGCAGTACTTC.

V and J are TRBV6-6 and TRBJ1-5, with 8 bases that match TRBD1. J was trimmed by 2 bases and V by 4 bases; bases with no gene match: 7. CDR1 is MNHNY and CDR2 is SVGAGI in the germline V gene (reference sequence). The CDR3 consists of 16 residues. CDR3 in DNA: TGTGCCAGCAGTTTCACGGACAGGGTTGGCAATCAGCCCCAGCATTTT. Translation gives CASSFTDRVGNQPQHF.

The chain has TRBV7-8 and TRBJ2-7, with 10 positions matching TRBD2. This CDR3 region has 17 residues. After removal of 1 base from V and 2 bases from J, the junction contained 8 bases not matched to a gene. The V gene's germline CDR1 is SGHVS and CDR2 FQNEAQ. The CDR3, as DNA: TGTGCCAGCAGCTTAGACTCCCGTCTAGCGGGAGCCTACGAGCAGTACTTC. Protein sequence: CASSLDSRLAGAYEQYF.

The chain recombines TRBV10-2 with TRBJ1-1, with unresolved D. This CDR3 is built from 14 residues. The ends were cut back, 7 bases at V and 5 bases at J, with 17 bases in the middle. Germline values: CDR1 WSHSY, CDR2 SAAADI. CDR3 sequence: CASILTAFGTEAFF. CDR3 DNA: TGCGCCAGCATTTTGACGGCGTTCGGGACTGAAGCTTTCTTT.

The V gene is TRBV27, the J gene TRBJ2-3; maybe TRBD2 (5 bases). Germline CDR1 is MNHEY and CDR2 is SMNVEV (reference sequence). Trimming removed 5 bases at V and 1 base at J, with 13 bases between. The CDR3 length is 15 residues. CDR3 protein: CASSVVVGGTDTQYF. The CDR3 DNA reads TGTGCCAGCAGTGTAGTTGTGGGAGGCACAGATACGCAGTATTTT.

The rearrangement links TRBV4-2 to TRBJ1-4, with 8 bases identical to TRBD1. Trimming removed 4 bases from V and 3 bases from J; junction bases left unmatched: 7. The CDR3 contains 16 residues. Germline V CDR1 and CDR2: LGHNA, YNFKEQ. The CDR3 sequence: CASSRRKTGANEKLFF. The DNA of the CDR3 is TGTGCCAGCAGCCGAAGGAAGACAGGGGCTAATGAAAAACTGTTTTTT.

V gene TRBV6-1 combines with J gene TRBJ2-5, with 7 positions matching TRBD1. Germline V lookup: CDR1 MNHNS, CDR2 SASEGT. V was clipped by 0 bases and J by 5 bases; unmatched bases: 3. The CDR3 totals 14 residues. CDR3 in amino acids: CASSEAGRGETQYF. DNA of the CDR3: TGTGCCAGCAGTGAAGCGGGCAGGGGGGAGACCCAGTACTTC.

This clone was counted a few times. The chain combines TRBV28 with TRBJ1-1; D remains unclear. Trimming took 5 bases from V and 1 from J, leaving 14 bases between them. CDR3 size: 15 residues. Germline loops: CDR1 MDHEN, CDR2 SYDVKM. For the CDR3, the DNA is TGTGCCAGCAGTCCACCCGAGGGAAGGAACACTGAAGCTTTCTTT. Translation gives CASSPPEGRNTEAFF.

The chain carries TRBV28 and TRBJ2-1, with 9 bases matching TRBD1. The CDR3 loop spans 13 amino acids. The trim removed 6 bases at V and 5 bases at J, leaving 2 bases unmatched. CDR1 is MDHEN and CDR2 is SYDVKM in the germline V gene. The CDR3 here is CASRGQGNNEQFF. CDR3 sequence (DNA): TGTGCCAGCAGGGGACAGGGAAACAATGAGCAGTTCTTC. Looking up the rest from reference TRBV28 and TRBJ2-1 gives the full variable domain: DVKVTQSSRYLVKRTGEKVFLECVQDMDHENMFWYRQDPGLGLRLIYFSYDVKMKEKGDIPEGYSVSREKKERFSLILESASTNQTSMYLCASRGQGNNEQFFGPGTRLTVL.

The gene calls are TRBV7-2 and TRBJ1-1; D possibly corresponds to TRBD1 (6 bases). The CDR3 runs 14 residues. V shed 5 bases and J shed 5 bases, with 15 bases lying between them. Per the germline V gene, CDR1 is SGHTA and CDR2 is FQGNSA. In nucleotides, the CDR3 is TGTGCCAGCAGCACAGGGTTTCAGGGGACTGAAGCTTTCTTT. It encodes CASSTGFQGTEAFF. The complete variable domain, with remaining parts taken from reference TRBV7-2 and TRBJ1-1, reads GAGVSQSPSNKVTEKGKDVELRCDPISGHTALYWYRQSLGQGLEFLIYFQGNSAPDKSGLPSDRFSAERTGGSVSTLTIQRTQQEDSAVYLCASSTGFQGTEAFFGQGTRLTVV.

The genes are TRBV6-5 and TRBJ2-3; 14 bases line up with TRBD2. J gave up 8 bases and V 6 bases, and 7 bases lay outside the gene matches. Germline CDR1 is MNHEY and CDR2 is SVGAGI. CDR3 length: 15 amino acids. DNA of the CDR3: TGTGCCAGCAGCCTGACTAGCGGGAGGGGTCTTACGCAGTATTTT. Amino acids: CASSLTSGRGLTQYF.

The rearrangement joins TRBV29-1 to TRBJ2-1; 9 bases agree with TRBD2. Germline V gene lookup returns CDR1 SQVTM and CDR2 ANQGSEA. J lost 3 bases, V lost 1 base, and 7 bases had no gene match. The CDR3 contains 16 residues. The CDR3, as DNA: TGCAGCGTTGAAGGGGGGCGGGGGGGACTCTACAATGAGCAGTTCTTC. Protein product: CSVEGGRGGLYNEQFF.